The rows below give T cell receptor beta chains drawn from one sample of a study of Graves' ophthalmopathy and Graves' hyperthyroidism. One entry per CDR3 protein, called by TCRdb with MiXCR from the multiplex PCR reads. The sample carries just over 400,000 distinct CDR3 sequences, about 21% recorded once. The sequenced sample was peripheral blood. These receptor sequences come from a woman aged 18 to 35 with stable Graves' hyperthyroidism. Each CDR3 is given with its conserved first and last residue.

TRBV27 14 CASKLGQSNTEAFF
TRBV12-3/TRBV12-4 13 CASSFGPDTEALF
TRBV29-1 13 CSVGGRDTGTQYF
TRBV20-1 14 CSAYPSGRFYEQYF
TRBV19 12 CASIIRLQRRYF
TRBV20-1 14 CSAREGRSNYGYTF
TRBV9 15 CASSVGAATLYGYTF
TRBV28 16 CASNPRIGTSSYEQYF
TRBV6-1 14 CASSEFRGTGELFF
TRBV2 13 CASSMSYPGELFF
TRBV6-1 18 CASSVSAGPPRAKNIQYF
TRBV30 14 CAWSRGGPTYEQYF
TRBV5-1 15 CASSSPTSGQETQYF
TRBV4-1 16 CASSQIGTGGSYEQYF
TRBV7-2 15 CASSLGGAPFGGYTF
TRBV28 15 CASREPGPNNQPQHF
TRBV30 12 CAWSGLVYEQYF
TRBV6-2/TRBV6-3 12 CATRHQNYEQYF
TRBV7-2 14 CASSLVRLMETQYF
TRBV28 18 CASSLLLFSGSRQETQYF
TRBV6-5 15 CASSYSTGYHYGYTF
TRBV7-9 15 CASSSQGAPNQPQHF
TRBV29-1 13 CSVESLPDYEQYF
TRBV6-5 14 CASLRFTGKETQYF